This T cell receptor (beta chain) was documented in a study of blood T cell repertoires in COVID-19. Sequencing used immunoSEQ multiplex PCR; TCRdb keeps in-frame clones, though not all of them. The data show a few hundred thousand clones, roughly 86% seen once. The germline V and J ends were trimmed by 5 bases and 4 bases, with 17 bases remaining between them. The CDR3 spans 15 residues. CDR1 is PRHDT, CDR2 FYEKMQ, per germline (reference sequence). This receptor was obtained from a woman aged 25-40 years with COVID-19, enrolled during active disease. The sequencing input was peripheral blood. The chain is built from TRBV13 and TRBJ1-1; the D gene is possibly TRBD1 (6 bases). The CDR3, as DNA: TGTGCCAGCAGCCCACCCCGGAAGGGGGTCACTGAAGCTTTCTTT. Its protein product is CASSPPRKGVTEAFF.